Listed here is a single T cell receptor (beta chain). This entry comes from a study of CD4 T cells in relation to SARS-CoV-2 and coronaviruses. The CDR3 spans 15 residues. Trimming removed 0 bases from V and 0 bases from J, with 7 bases in between. Germline-derived CDR1 and CDR2 are SGHRS and YFSETQ. TCRdb's table, derived via immunoSEQ multiplex PCR, lists solely in-frame clones and lacks some. The sample consists of about 68,000 clones, approximately 95% of them appearing once. Before the COVID-19 pandemic, during about 2010-2018, CD4+ T cells were taken from unexposed donors. Material for sequencing was naive CD4+ T cells from PBMCs. Noted subset: naive CD4+ T cells isolated by negative enrichment. The receptor's source is a human donor in good health. The chain links TRBV5-1 to TRBJ1-3; D call uncertain. The CDR3 DNA follows: TGCGCCAGCAGCTTGGACAGCGGCTCTGGAAACACCATATATTTT. Translating gives CASSLDSGSGNTIYF.